The 21 T cell receptor beta chains reported below all come from one sample, sequenced in a study of cytomegalovirus exposure and HLA in healthy donors. 13 Jbeta primers and 60 Vbeta primers were used for the PCR. This table comes from immunoSEQ multiplex PCR, and its TCRdb copy is limited to in-frame clones, with some not included. This table has under 200,000 clones, around four fifths appearing once. The source material was PBMCs. These receptors came from a man aged 18 to 29 in good health and CMV-seronegative.

In the case of this clone: Other DNA sequences of this sample code for an identical CDR3. V is TRBV27 and J is TRBJ1-5; D not certain. The germline V gene encodes CDR1 MNHEY and CDR2 SMNVEV (reference sequence). The CDR3 totals 14 residues. Trimming left V 2 bases short and J 0 bases short, with 5 bases between. As DNA, the CDR3 is TGTGCCAGCAGTTTAACCGGTAGCAATCAGCCCCAGCATTTT. Translation: CASSLTGSNQPQHF.

The J gene is TRBJ2-1, the V gene TRBV9; D is possibly TRBD2 (6 bases). The CDR3 length is 15 residues. Trimming removed 0 bases at V and 4 bases at J, with 11 bases between. Germline CDR1 and CDR2: SGDLS and YYNGEE. CDR3 bases: TGTGCCAGCAGCGTAGGGAGCGGAGGGTACAATGAGCAGTTCTTC. Protein product: CASSVGSGGYNEQFF.

This clone has just a few counts. The chain recombines TRBV7-3 with TRBJ2-1, with D perhaps TRBD2 (6 bases). The length of the CDR3 is 15 residues. CDR1 SGHTA and CDR2 FQGTGA come from the germline V gene. With 3 bases removed from V and 5 bases from J, the gap between germline ends came to 14 bases. The CDR3 region is CASSFGGSRHNEQFF. The CDR3 bases are TGTGCCAGCAGCTTCGGGGGATCTCGTCACAATGAGCAGTTCTTC.

The V and J genes are TRBV5-4 and TRBJ2-5; possible D gene TRBD1, 6 bases. Deletions cut 4 bases from V and 2 bases from J, with 12 bases between. CDR3 length equals 14 residues. CDR1 SGHNT and CDR2 YYREEE come from the germline V gene (reference sequence). This CDR3 reads CASSLPGTQETQYF. The CDR3 DNA follows: TGTGCCAGCAGCCTCCCCGGGACACAAGAGACCCAGTACTTC.

CDR3 DNA sequence: TGTGCCAGCAGTGAACCGGGGAACTATGGCTACACCTTC. Amino acid sequence: CASSEPGNYGYTF. The rearrangement uses TRBV6-1 and TRBJ1-2; D uncertain. The ends were cut back, 2 bases at V and 2 bases at J, with 6 bases in the middle. This CDR3 is built from 13 residues. Germline V lookup: CDR1 MNHNS, CDR2 SASEGT.

The rearrangement links TRBV28 to TRBJ2-7; perhaps TRBD2 as D (6 bases). Trimming pared 7 bases from V and 4 bases from J, leaving 14 bases between. Germline CDR1 MDHEN, CDR2 SYDVKM. The CDR3 runs to 13 residues. Here the CDR3 reads CASTGGTRYEQYF. DNA for the CDR3: TGTGCCAGCACCGGCGGGACCCGATACGAGCAGTACTTC. The full variable domain, with the rest looked up from reference TRBV28 and TRBJ2-7, is DVKVTQSSRYLVKRTGEKVFLECVQDMDHENMFWYRQDPGLGLRLIYFSYDVKMKEKGDIPEGYSVSREKKERFSLILESASTNQTSMYLCASTGGTRYEQYFGPGTRLTVT.

The V and J genes are TRBV18 and TRBJ1-4, with 7 nucleotides matching TRBD1. The germline CDR1 and CDR2 sequences are KGHSH and LQKENI. The CDR3 runs to 14 residues. V lost 1 base, J lost 8 bases, and 4 bases stayed unmatched. CDR3 loop: CASSPLTGKEKLFF. DNA for the CDR3: TGTGCCAGCTCACCACTGACAGGGAAGGAAAAACTGTTTTTT.

The chain links TRBV28 to TRBJ2-5; TRBD1 agrees at 10 bases. This CDR3 spans 16 amino acids. Germline V CDR1 and CDR2: MDHEN, SYDVKM. The J segment lost 4 bases and the V segment lost 5 bases, leaving 10 bases of the junction unmatched. The CDR3 nucleotides read TGTGCCAGCAGTCCCCGCGGACAGGGGGTATCAGAGACCCAGTACTTC. Protein sequence: CASSPRGQGVSETQYF.

This chain uses TRBV11-1 with TRBJ2-5; TRBD1 aligns across 9 bases. The end of the DNA aligns better with TRBJ2-7, so the J call may be wrong. Germline V gene lookup returns CDR1 SGHAT and CDR2 FQDESV (reference sequence). The length of the CDR3 is 17 residues. The CDR3 sequence is CASSSGTGYIEDYEQYF. CDR3 sequence (DNA): TGTGCCAGCAGCTCAGGGACAGGGTACATAGAGGACTACGAGCAGTACTTC.

This clone was seen a few times. V and J are TRBV6-1 and TRBJ2-3, with 7 bases matching TRBD1. From germline, CDR1 is MNHNS and CDR2 SASEGT. The ends lost 2 bases at V and 2 bases at J; junction bases unmatched: 7. The length of the CDR3 is 16 residues. The CDR3 sequence: CASSERTGPYTDTQYF. CDR3 DNA: TGTGCCAGCAGTGAAAGGACAGGCCCCTACACAGATACGCAGTATTTT.

Worth noting for this clone: Its ends do not fully match the called genes, so a read error is possible. The V gene is TRBV7-9, the J gene TRBJ1-1; D gene ambiguous. This CDR3 is 15 amino acids long. CDR1 is SEHNR, CDR2 FQNEAQ, per germline (reference sequence). The CDR3 DNA is TGTTCCAGCAGCTACCTGGGCCCGGAGGTCACTGAAGCTTTCTTT. This codes for CSSSYLGPEVTEAFF.

V gene TRBV29-1 combines with J gene TRBJ2-7; tentatively, D is TRBD2 (5 bases). The J call may not be correct, given that the DNA end is closer to TRBJ2-1. There are 16 residues in the CDR3. The germline gives CDR1 SQVTM, CDR2 ANQGSEA. The CDR3 DNA follows: TGCAGCGTTGAAGATCCCTCGAGGGAGCCCCTCGGAGAGCAGTTCTTC. This encodes CSVEDPSREPLGEQFF.

The chain employs TRBV5-6 and TRBJ1-1, with D perhaps matching TRBD1 (6 bases). Germline V CDR1 and CDR2: SGHDT, YYEEEE. V was pared by 5 bases and J by 5 bases, with 22 bases between. The CDR3 has 16 residues. The CDR3 protein is CASRLGAGLRGTEAFF. The CDR3 DNA reads TGTGCCAGCAGATTAGGGGCAGGGTTGAGGGGGACTGAAGCTTTCTTT. Full variable domain (missing parts from reference TRBV5-6 and TRBJ1-1): DAGVTQSPTHLIKTRGQQVTLRCSPKSGHDTVSWYQQALGQGPQFIFQYYEEEERQRGNFPDRFSGHQFPNYSSELNVNALLLGDSALYLCASRLGAGLRGTEAFFGQGTRLTVV.

The chain is built from TRBV28 and TRBJ1-1, with TRBD1 identical over 12 bases. Germline-derived CDR1 and CDR2 are MDHEN and SYDVKM. The length of the CDR3 is 20 residues. V lost 1 base and J lost 0; bases outside the gene matches: 12. Written as DNA, the CDR3 is TGTGCCAGCAGTTTATTGGGACAGGGGGCGTCGGCGAGGATGAACACTGAAGCTTTCTTT. This codes for CASSLLGQGASARMNTEAFF.

V gene TRBV7-3 combines with J gene TRBJ2-5; D unresolved. Trimming pared 5 bases from V and 4 bases from J, leaving 5 bases between. This CDR3 comprises 11 residues. Looked up from germline, CDR1 is SGHTA and CDR2 is FQGTGA. CDR3 sequence: CASSPGETQYF. The CDR3 bases are TGTGCCAGCAGCCCGGGAGAGACCCAGTACTTC.

The CDR3 region has the DNA TGTGCCAGCAGTCCTGGGACAGTTAATCAGCCCCAGCATTTT. This translates into CASSPGTVNQPQHF. This chain joins TRBV27 and TRBJ1-5; 7 bases are a match to TRBD1. The CDR3 totals 14 residues. V shed 5 bases, J shed 4 bases, and the junction held 5 bases outside the gene matches. Germline lookup yields CDR1 MNHEY and CDR2 SMNVEV (reference sequence).

A few counts support this clone. This chain connects TRBV7-2 to TRBJ2-1; 10 nucleotides align to TRBD2. The germline gives CDR1 SGHTA, CDR2 FQGNSA. V lost 1 base, J lost 0 bases, and 9 bases stayed unmatched. The CDR3 runs to 19 residues. The CDR3 here is CASSLGLAGAEDSYNEQFF. The DNA for the CDR3 is TGTGCCAGCAGCTTAGGGCTAGCGGGAGCGGAGGACTCCTACAATGAGCAGTTCTTC.

The rearrangement joins TRBV5-4 to TRBJ2-3, with 9 bases lining up with TRBD1. V was pared by 4 bases and J by 4 bases, with 4 bases of the junction left unmatched. Looked up from germline, CDR1 is SGHNT and CDR2 is YYREEE (reference sequence). There are 14 residues in the CDR3. The CDR3 reads CASSVDRGADTQYF. Here the CDR3 DNA reads TGTGCCAGCAGCGTGGACAGGGGCGCAGATACGCAGTATTTT.

The chain has TRBV7-9 and TRBJ1-3; possibly TRBD1 for D (5 bases). V was trimmed by 1 base and J by 8 bases, leaving 12 bases between them. CDR1 is SEHNR, CDR2 FQNEAQ, per germline (reference sequence). The CDR3 is 14 amino acids. The CDR3 DNA follows: TGTGCCAGCAGCTTAGGCAGGGAGGGAGACACCATATATTTT. It encodes CASSLGREGDTIYF.

The V gene is TRBV7-9, the J gene TRBJ2-2; unclear D gene. Trimming took 5 bases from V and 8 from J, leaving 12 bases between them. The CDR3 contains 13 residues. CDR1 and CDR2 (germline): SEHNR, FQNEAQ (reference sequence). DNA for the CDR3: TGTGCCAGCAGCCCTAATATGAAAGGGGAGCTGTTTTTT. Protein: CASSPNMKGELFF.

This rearrangement joins TRBV13 to TRBJ2-7; 13 bases map to TRBD2. J lost 6 bases, V lost 3 bases, and 2 bases had no gene match. Germline V gene lookup returns CDR1 PRHDT and CDR2 FYEKMQ (reference sequence). The CDR3 is made up of 14 amino acids. The CDR3 spells CASSFGLAGAEQYF. DNA of the CDR3: TGTGCCAGCAGCTTCGGACTAGCGGGAGCCGAGCAGTACTTC.